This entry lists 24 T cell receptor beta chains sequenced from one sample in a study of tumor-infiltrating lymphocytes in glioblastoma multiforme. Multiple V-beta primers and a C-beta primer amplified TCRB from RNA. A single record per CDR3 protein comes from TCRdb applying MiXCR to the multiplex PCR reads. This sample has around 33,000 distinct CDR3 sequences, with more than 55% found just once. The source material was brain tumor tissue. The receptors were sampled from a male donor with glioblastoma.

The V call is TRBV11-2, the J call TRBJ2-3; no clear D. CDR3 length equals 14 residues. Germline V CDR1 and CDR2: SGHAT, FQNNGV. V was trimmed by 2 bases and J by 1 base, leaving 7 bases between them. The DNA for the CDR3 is TGTGCCAGCAGCTTATTCCGGCGCACAGATACGCAGTATTTT. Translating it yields CASSLFRRTDTQYF.

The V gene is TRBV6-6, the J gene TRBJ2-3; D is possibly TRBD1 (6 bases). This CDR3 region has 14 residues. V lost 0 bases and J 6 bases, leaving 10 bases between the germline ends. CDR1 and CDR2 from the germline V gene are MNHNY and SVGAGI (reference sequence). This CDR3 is CASSYSRDRDTQYF. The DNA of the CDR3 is TGTGCCAGCAGTTACTCCCGTGACAGGGATACGCAGTATTTT.

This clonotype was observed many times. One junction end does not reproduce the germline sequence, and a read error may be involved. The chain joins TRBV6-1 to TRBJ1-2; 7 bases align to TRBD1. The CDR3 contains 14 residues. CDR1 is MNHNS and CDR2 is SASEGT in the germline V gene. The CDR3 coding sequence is TGTGCCAGCAAACTAGGGGGCTCTAACTTTGGCTACACCTTC. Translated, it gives CASKLGGSNFGYTF.

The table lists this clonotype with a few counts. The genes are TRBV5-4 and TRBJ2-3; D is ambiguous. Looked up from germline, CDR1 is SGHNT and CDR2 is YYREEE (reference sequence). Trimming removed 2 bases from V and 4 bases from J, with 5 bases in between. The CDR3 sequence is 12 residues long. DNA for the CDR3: TGTGCCAGCAGCTTACGGTCAGATACGCAGTATTTT. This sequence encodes CASSLRSDTQYF. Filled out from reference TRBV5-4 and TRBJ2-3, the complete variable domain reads ETGVTQSPTHLIKTRGQQVTLRCSSQSGHNTVSWYQQALGQGPQFIFQYYREEENGRGNFPPRFSGLQFPNYSSELNVNALELDDSALYLCASSLRSDTQYFGPGTRLTVL.

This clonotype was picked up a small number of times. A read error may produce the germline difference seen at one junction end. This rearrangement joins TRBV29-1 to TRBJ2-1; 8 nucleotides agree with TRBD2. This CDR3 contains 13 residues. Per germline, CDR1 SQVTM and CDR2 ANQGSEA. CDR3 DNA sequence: TGCGGCGTTGAACAAGGAGCGGGAGAATGGCGGCTCTTC. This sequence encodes CGVEQGAGEWRLF.

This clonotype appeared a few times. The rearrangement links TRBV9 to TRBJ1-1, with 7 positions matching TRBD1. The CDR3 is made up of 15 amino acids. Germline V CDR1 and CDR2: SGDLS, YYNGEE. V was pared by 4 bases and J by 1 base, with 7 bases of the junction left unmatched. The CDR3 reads CASSPRQGTNTEAFF. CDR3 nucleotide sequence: TGTGCCAGCAGCCCTAGACAGGGAACGAACACTGAAGCTTTCTTT.

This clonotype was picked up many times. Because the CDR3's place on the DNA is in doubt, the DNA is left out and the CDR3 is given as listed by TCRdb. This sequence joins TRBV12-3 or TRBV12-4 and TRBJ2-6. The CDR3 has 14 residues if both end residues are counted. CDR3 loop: CASSSSAGANVLTF.

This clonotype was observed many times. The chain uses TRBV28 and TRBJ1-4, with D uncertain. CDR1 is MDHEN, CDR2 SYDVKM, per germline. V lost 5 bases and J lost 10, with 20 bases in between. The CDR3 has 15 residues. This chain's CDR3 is CASSPTGTGLLKLFF. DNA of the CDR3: TGTGCCAGCAGTCCAACGGGCACTGGGCTTTTAAAACTGTTTTTT.

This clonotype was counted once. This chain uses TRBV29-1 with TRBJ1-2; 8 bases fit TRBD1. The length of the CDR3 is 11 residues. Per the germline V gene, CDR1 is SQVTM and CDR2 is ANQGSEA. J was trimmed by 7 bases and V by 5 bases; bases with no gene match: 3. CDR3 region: CSVQGAGGYTF. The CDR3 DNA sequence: TGCAGCGTTCAGGGGGCTGGTGGCTACACCTTC.

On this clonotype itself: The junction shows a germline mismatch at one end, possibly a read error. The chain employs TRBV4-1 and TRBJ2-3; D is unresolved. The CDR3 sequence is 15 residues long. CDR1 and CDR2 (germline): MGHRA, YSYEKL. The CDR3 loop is CASSQDKRSTDTRYF. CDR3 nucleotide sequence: TGCGCCAGCAGCCAAGATAAGAGGAGCACAGATACGCGGTATTTT.

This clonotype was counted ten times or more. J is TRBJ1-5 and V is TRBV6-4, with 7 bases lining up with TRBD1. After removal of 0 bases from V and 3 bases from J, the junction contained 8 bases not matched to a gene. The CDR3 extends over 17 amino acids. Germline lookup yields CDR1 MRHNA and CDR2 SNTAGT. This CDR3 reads CASSDSRDSRNNQPQHF. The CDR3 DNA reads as TGTGCCAGCAGTGACTCTAGGGACAGCCGCAACAATCAGCCCCAGCATTTT.

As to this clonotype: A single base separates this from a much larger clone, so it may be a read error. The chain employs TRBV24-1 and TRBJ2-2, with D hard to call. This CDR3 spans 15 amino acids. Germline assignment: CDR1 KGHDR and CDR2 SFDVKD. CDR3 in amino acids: CATSDPSENTWELFF. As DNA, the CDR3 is TGTGCCACCAGTGATCCCTCAGAGAACACCTGGGAGCTGTTTTTT.

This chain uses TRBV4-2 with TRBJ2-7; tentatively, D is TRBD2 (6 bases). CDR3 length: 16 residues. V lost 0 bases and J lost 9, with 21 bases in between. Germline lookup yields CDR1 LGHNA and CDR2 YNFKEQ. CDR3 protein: CASSQDPGLAGTGQYF. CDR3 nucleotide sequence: TGTGCCAGCAGCCAAGATCCCGGACTTGCGGGAACTGGGCAGTACTTC.

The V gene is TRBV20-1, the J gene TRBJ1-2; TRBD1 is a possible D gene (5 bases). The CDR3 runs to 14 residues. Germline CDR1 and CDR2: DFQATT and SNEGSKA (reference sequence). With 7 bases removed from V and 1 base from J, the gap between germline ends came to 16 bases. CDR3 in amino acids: CSVRRGSVNYGYTF. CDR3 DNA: TGCAGTGTTAGGAGGGGCAGTGTTAACTATGGCTACACCTTC.

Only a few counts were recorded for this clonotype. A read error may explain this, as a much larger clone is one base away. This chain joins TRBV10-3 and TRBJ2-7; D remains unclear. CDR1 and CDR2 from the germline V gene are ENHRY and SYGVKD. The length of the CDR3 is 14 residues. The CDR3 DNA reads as TGTGCCATCAGTGGTACCGGCGGCCCCTACGAGCGGTACTTC. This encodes CAISGTGGPYERYF.

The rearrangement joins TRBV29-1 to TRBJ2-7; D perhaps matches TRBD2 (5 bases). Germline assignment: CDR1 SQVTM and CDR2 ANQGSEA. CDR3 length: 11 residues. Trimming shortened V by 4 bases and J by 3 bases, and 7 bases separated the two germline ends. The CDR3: CSVVDYYEQYF. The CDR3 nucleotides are TGCAGCGTTGTTGACTACTACGAGCAGTACTTC.

The CDR3 loop reads CASSFRTSGRDTQYF. DNA of the CDR3: TGTGCCAGCAGCTTTAGGACTAGCGGGAGGGATACGCAGTATTTT. This chain connects TRBV7-9 to TRBJ2-3; the match to TRBD2 covers 14 bases. Germline V gene lookup returns CDR1 SEHNR and CDR2 FQNEAQ (reference sequence). There are 15 residues in the CDR3. V lost 3 bases to trimming and J lost 6 bases; unmatched junction nucleotides: 2. The entire variable domain, with the rest obtained from reference TRBV7-9 and TRBJ2-3, is as follows: DTGVSQNPRHKITKRGQNVTFRCDPISEHNRLYWYRQTLGQGPEFLTYFQNEAQLEKSRLLSDRFSAERPKGSFSTLEIQRTEQGDSAMYLCASSFRTSGRDTQYFGPGTRLTVL.

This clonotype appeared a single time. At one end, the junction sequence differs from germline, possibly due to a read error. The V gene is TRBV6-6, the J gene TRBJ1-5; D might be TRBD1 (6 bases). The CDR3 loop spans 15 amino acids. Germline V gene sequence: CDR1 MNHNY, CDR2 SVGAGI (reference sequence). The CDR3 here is CATSSRDIYGQPQHF. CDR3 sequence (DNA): TGTGCCACCAGTAGTAGGGACATTTACGGTCAGCCCCAGCACTTT.

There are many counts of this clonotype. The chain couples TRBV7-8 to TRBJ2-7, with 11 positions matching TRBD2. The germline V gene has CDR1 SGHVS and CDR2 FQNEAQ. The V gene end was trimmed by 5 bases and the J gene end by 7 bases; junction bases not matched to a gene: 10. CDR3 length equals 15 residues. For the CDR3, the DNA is TGTGCCAGCAGCCGACTAGCGGGAAATATGTGGGAGCAGTACTTC. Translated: CASSRLAGNMWEQYF.

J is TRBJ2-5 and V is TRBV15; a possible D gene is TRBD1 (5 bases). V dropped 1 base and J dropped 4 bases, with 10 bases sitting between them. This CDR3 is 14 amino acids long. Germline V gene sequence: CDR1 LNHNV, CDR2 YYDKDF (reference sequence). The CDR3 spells CATSRAGFGETQYF. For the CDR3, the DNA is TGTGCCACCAGCAGAGCAGGGTTCGGAGAGACCCAGTACTTC.

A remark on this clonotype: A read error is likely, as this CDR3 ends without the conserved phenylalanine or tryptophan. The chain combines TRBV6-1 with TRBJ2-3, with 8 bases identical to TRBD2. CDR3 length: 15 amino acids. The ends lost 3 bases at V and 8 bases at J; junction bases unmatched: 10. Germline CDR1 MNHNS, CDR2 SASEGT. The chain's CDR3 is CASSENGRASGTQYY. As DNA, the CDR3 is TGTGCCAGCAGTGAGAACGGGAGGGCCTCAGGTACGCAGTATTAT.

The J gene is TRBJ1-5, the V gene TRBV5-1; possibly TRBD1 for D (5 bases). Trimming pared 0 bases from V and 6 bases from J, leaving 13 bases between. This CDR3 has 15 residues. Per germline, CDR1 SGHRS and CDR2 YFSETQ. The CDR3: CASSLEGAPSQPQHF. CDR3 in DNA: TGCGCCAGCAGCTTGGAAGGGGCCCCCAGTCAGCCCCAGCATTTT.

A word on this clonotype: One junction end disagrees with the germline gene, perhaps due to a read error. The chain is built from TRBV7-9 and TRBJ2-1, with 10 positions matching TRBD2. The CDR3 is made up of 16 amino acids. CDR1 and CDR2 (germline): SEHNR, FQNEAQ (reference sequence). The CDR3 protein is CASSPSSGSAKNERFF. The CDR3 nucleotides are TGTGCCAGCAGTCCGTCTAGCGGGAGCGCAAAGAATGAGCGGTTCTTC.

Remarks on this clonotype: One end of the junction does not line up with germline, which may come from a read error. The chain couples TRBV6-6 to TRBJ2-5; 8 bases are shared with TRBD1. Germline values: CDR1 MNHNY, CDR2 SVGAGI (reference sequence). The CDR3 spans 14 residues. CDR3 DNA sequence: TGTGCCAGCACCCAGGGGGCGACTCAAGAGACCCAGAACTTC. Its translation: CASTQGATQETQNF.